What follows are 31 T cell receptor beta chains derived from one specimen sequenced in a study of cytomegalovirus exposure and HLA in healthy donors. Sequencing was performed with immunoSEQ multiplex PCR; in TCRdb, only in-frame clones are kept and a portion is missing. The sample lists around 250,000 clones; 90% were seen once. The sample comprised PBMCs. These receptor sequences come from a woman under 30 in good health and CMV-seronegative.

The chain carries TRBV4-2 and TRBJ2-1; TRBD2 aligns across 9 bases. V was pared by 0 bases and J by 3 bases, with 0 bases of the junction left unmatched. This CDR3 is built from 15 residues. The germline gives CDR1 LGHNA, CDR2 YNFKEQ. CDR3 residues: CASSQERGGYNEQFF. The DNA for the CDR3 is TGTGCCAGCAGCCAAGAGCGGGGGGGCTACAATGAGCAGTTCTTC.

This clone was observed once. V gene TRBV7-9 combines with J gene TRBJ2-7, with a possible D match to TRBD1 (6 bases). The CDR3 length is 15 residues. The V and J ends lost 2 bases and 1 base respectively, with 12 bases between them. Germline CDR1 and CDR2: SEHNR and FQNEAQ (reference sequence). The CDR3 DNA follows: TGTGCCAGCAGCTTAACAGGGCCCAAGTCCTACGAGCAGTACTTC. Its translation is CASSLTGPKSYEQYF.

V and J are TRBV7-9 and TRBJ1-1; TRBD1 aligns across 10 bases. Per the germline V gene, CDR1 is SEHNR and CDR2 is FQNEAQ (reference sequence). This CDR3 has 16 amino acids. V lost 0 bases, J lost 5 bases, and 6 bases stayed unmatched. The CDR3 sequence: CASSLARDRGGTEAFF. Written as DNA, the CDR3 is TGTGCCAGCAGCTTAGCGAGGGACAGGGGCGGGACTGAAGCTTTCTTT.

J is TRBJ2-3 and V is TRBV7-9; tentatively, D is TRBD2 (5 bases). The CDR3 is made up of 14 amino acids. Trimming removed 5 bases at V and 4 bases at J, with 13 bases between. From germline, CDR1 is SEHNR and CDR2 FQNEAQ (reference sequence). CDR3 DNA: TGTGCCAGCAGCGATACGGGGATTTCAGATACGCAGTATTTT. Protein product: CASSDTGISDTQYF. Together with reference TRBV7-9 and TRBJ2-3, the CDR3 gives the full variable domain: DTGVSQNPRHKITKRGQNVTFRCDPISEHNRLYWYRQTLGQGPEFLTYFQNEAQLEKSRLLSDRFSAERPKGSFSTLEIQRTEQGDSAMYLCASSDTGISDTQYFGPGTRLTVL.

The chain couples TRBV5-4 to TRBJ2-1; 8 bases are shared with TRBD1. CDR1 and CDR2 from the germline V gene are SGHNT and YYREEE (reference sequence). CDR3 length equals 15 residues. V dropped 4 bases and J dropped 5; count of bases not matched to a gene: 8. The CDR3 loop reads CASSRDRGSDNEQFF. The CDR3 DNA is TGTGCCAGCAGCCGTGACAGGGGCTCGGACAATGAGCAGTTCTTC. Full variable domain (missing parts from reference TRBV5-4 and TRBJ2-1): ETGVTQSPTHLIKTRGQQVTLRCSSQSGHNTVSWYQQALGQGPQFIFQYYREEENGRGNFPPRFSGLQFPNYSSELNVNALELDDSALYLCASSRDRGSDNEQFFGPGTRLTVL.

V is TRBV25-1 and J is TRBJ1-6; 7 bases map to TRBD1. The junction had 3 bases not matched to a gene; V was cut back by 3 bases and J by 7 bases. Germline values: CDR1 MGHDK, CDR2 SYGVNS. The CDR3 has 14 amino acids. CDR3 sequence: CASSDWDSNSPLHF. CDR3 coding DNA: TGTGCCAGCAGTGACTGGGACAGCAATTCACCCCTCCACTTT.

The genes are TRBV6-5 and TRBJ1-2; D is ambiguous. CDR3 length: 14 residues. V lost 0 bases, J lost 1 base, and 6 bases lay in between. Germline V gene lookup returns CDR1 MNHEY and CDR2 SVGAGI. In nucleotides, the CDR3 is TGTGCCAGCAGTTACTCAGAGTTTAACTATGGCTACACCTTC. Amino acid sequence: CASSYSEFNYGYTF.

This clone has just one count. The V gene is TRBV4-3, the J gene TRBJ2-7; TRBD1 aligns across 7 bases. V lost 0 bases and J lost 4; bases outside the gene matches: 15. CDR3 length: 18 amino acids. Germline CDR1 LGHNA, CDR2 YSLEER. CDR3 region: CASSQDSSPDRVFYEQYF. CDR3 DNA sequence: TGCGCCAGCAGCCAAGATAGTAGTCCAGACAGGGTTTTTTACGAGCAGTACTTC.

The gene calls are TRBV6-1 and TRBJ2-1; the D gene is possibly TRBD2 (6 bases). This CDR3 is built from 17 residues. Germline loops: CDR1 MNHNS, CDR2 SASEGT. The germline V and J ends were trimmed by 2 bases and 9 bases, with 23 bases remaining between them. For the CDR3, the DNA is TGTGCCAGCAGTGAATTCCCAAGCCAATCAGCGGGCGTTGAGCAGTTCTTC. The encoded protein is CASSEFPSQSAGVEQFF.

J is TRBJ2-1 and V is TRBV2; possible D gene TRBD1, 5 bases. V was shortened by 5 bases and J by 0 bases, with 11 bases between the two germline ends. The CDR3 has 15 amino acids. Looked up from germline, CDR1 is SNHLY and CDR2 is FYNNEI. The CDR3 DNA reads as TGTGCCAGCAGTTCCGACAGAAGCTCCTACAATGAGCAGTTCTTC. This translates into CASSSDRSSYNEQFF.

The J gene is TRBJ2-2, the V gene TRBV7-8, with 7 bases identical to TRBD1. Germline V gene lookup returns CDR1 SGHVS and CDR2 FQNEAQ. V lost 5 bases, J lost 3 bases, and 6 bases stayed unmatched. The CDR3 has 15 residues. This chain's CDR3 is CASSLRDRDTGELFF. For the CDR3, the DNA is TGTGCCAGCAGCCTTAGGGACAGAGACACCGGGGAGCTGTTTTTT.

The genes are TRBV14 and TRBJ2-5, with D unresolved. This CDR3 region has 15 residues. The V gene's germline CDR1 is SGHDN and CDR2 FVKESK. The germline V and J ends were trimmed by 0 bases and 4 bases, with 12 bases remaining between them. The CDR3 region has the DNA TGTGCCAGCAGCCAAGAGCTGGTTCCCGGAGAGACCCAGTACTTC. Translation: CASSQELVPGETQYF.

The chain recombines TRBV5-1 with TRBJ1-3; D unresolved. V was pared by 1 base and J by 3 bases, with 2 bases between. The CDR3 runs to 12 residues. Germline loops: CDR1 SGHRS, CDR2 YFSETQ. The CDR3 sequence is CASSLYGNTIYF. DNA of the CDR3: TGCGCCAGCAGCTTGTATGGAAACACCATATATTTT.

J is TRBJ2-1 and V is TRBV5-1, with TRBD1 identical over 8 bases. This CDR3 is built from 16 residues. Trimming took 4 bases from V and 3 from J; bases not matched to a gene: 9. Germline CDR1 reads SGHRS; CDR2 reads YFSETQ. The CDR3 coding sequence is TGCGCCAGCAGCGCAACCGGGACAGGCGACTACAATGAGCAGTTCTTC. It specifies CASSATGTGDYNEQFF.

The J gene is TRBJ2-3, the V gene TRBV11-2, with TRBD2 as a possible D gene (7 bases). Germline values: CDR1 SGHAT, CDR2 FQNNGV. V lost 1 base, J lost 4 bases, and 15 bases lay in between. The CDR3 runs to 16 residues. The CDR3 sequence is CASSLVRGGGPDTQYF. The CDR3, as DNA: TGTGCCAGCAGCTTAGTTCGAGGGGGAGGGCCAGATACGCAGTATTTT.

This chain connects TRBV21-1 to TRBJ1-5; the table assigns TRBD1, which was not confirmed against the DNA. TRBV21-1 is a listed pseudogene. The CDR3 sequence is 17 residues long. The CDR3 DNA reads TGTGCCGAATGCAGGAGGCAGGGGGCAAATAGCAATCAGCCCCAGCATTTT. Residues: CAECRRQGANSNQPQHF.

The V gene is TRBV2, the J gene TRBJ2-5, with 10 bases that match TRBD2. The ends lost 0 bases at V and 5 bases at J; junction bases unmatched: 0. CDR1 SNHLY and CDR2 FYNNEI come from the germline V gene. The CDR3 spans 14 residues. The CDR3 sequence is CASSEASGGETQYF. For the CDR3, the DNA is TGTGCCAGCAGTGAAGCTAGCGGGGGGGAGACCCAGTACTTC.

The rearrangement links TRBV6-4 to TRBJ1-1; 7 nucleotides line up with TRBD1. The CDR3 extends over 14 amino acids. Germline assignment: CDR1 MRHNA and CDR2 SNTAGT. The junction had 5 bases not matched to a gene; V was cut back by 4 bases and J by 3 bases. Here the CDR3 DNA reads TGTGCCAGCAGTGTCAGGGGGGCGGACACTGAAGCTTTCTTT. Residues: CASSVRGADTEAFF.

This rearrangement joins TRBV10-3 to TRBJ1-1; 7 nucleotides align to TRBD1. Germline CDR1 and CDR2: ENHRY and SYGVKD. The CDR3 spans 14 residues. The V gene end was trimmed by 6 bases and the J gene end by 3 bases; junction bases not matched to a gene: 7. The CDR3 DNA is TGTGCCATCAGAACGACAGGGATGGACACTGAAGCTTTCTTT. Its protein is CAIRTTGMDTEAFF.

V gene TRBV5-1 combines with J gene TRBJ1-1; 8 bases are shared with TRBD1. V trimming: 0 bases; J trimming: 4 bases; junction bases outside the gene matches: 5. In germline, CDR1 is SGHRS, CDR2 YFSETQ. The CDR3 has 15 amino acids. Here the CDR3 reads CASSLGAGGGTEAFF. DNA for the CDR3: TGCGCCAGCAGCTTGGGGGCAGGGGGCGGCACTGAAGCTTTCTTT.

The CDR3: CASSSAGGEYNEQFF. The CDR3 region has the DNA TGTGCCAGCAGTTCAGCGGGGGGGGAATACAATGAGCAGTTCTTC. The chain recombines TRBV6-6 with TRBJ2-1; TRBD2 matches at 10 bases. V trimming: 4 bases; J trimming: 4 bases; junction bases outside the gene matches: 4. The CDR3 contains 15 residues. CDR1 is MNHNY, CDR2 SVGAGI, per germline (reference sequence).

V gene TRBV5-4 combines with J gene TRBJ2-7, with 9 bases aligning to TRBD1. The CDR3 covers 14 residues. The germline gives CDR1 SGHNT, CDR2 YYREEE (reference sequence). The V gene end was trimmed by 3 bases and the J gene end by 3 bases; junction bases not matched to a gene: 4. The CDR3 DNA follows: TGTGCCAGCAGCTACCGGGACAGGGACTACGAGCAGTACTTC. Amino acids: CASSYRDRDYEQYF.

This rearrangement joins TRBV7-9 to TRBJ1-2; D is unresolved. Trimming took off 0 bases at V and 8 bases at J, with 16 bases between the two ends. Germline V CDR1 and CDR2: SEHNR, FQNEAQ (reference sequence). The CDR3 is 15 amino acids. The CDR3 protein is CASSLAPGSSWGYTF. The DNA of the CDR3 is TGTGCCAGCAGCTTAGCGCCGGGATCCTCGTGGGGCTACACCTTC.

CDR3 protein: CASSSTPKETQYF. CDR3 sequence (DNA): TGCGCCAGCAGCTCCACACCCAAAGAGACCCAGTACTTC. The chain carries TRBV5-1 and TRBJ2-5; no definite D call. V was trimmed by 3 bases and J by 3 bases, leaving 9 bases between them. This CDR3 is built from 13 residues. CDR1 SGHRS and CDR2 YFSETQ come from the germline V gene. Full variable domain (missing parts from reference TRBV5-1 and TRBJ2-5): KAGVTQTPRYLIKTRGQQVTLSCSPISGHRSVSWYQQTPGQGLQFLFEYFSETQRNKGNFPGRFSGRQFSNSRSEMNVSTLELGDSALYLCASSSTPKETQYFGPGTRLLVL.

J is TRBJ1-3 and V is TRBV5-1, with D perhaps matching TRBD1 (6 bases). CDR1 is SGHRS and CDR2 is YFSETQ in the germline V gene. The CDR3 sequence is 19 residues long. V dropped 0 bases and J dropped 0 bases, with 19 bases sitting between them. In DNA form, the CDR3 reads TGCGCCAGCAGCTTGGGGATCTTGGGAATCAGGGGCTCTGGAAACACCATATATTTT. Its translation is CASSLGILGIRGSGNTIYF.

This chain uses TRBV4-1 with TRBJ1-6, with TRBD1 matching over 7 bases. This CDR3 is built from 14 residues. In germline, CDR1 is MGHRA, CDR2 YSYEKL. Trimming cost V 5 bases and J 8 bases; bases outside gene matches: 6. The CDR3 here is CASSLGDSHSPLHF. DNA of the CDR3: TGCGCCAGCAGCTTAGGGGACAGCCATTCACCCCTCCACTTT.

The CDR3 DNA reads as TGTGCCAGCAGTTTACTGTCAGGAACCTACGAGCAGTACTTC. Its translation is CASSLLSGTYEQYF. The chain carries TRBV27 and TRBJ2-7; D remains unclear. Trimming removed 2 bases at V and 2 bases at J, with 10 bases between. This CDR3 has 14 amino acids. The V gene's germline CDR1 is MNHEY and CDR2 SMNVEV (reference sequence).

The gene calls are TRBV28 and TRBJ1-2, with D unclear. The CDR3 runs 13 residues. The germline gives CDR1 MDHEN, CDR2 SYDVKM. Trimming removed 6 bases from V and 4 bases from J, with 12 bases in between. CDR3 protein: CASRPGGSYGYTF. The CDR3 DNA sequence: TGTGCCAGCAGACCTGGCGGAAGCTATGGCTACACCTTC.

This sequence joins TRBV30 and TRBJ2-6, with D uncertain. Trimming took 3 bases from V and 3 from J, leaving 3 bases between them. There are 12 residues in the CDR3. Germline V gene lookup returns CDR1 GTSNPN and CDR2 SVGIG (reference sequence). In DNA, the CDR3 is TGTGCCTGGAGCAGTGGGGCCAACGTCCTGACTTTC. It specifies CAWSSGANVLTF.

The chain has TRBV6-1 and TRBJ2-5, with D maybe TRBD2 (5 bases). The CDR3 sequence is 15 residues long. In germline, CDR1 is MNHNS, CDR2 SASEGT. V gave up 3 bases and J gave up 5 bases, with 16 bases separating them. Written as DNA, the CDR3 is TGTGCCAGCAGTGATCTTTCAGGAGGTCGGGAGACCCAGTACTTC. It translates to CASSDLSGGRETQYF.

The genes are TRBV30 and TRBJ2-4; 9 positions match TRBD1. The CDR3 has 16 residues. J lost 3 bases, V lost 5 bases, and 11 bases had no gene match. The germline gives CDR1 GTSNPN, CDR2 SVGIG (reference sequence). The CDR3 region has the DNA TGTGCCTGGGAAACCGGGACAGGGTTCGACAAAAACATTCAGTACTTC. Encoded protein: CAWETGTGFDKNIQYF.